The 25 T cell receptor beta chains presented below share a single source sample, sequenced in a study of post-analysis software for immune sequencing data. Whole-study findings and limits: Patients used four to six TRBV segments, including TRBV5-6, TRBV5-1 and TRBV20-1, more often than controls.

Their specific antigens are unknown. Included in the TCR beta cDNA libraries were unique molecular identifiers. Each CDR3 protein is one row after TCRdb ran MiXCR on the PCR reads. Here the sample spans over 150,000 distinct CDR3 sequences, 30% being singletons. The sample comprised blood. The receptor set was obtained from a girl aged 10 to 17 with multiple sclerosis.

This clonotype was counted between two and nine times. CDR3 in DNA: TGCGCCAGCAGCTTGGAAGGGGGTAGCAATCAGCCCCAGCATTTT. Residues: CASSLEGGSNQPQHF. V usage is TRBV5-1 and J usage is TRBJ1-5, with a tentative D call TRBD1 (6 bases). Per the germline V gene, CDR1 is SGHRS and CDR2 is YFSETQ. The CDR3 is 15 amino acids. Trimming shortened V by 0 bases and J by 0 bases, and 7 bases separated the two germline ends.

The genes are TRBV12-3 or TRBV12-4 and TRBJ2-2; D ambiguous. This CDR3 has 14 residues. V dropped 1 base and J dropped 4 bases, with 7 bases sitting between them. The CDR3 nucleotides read TGTGCCAGCAGTTTAGGTCAGATCACCGGGGAGCTGTTTTTT. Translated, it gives CASSLGQITGELFF.

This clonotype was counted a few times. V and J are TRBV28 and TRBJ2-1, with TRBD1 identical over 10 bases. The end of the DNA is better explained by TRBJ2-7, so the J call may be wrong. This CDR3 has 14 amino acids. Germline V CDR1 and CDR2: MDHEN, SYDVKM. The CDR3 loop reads CASIETGGYNEQYF. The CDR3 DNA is TGTGCCAGCATTGAGACAGGGGGCTACAATGAGCAGTACTTC.

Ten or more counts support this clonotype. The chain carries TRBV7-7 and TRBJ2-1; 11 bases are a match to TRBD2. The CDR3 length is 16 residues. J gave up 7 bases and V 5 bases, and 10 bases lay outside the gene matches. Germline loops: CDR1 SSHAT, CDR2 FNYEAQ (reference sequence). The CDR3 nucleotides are TGTGCCAGCAGCCCGTTAGCGGGAGGGCCCCCGAATGAGCAGTTCTTC. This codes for CASSPLAGGPPNEQFF. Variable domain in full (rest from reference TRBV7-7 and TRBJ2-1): GAGVSQSPRYKVTKRGQDVTLRCDPISSHATLYWYQQALGQGPEFLTYFNYEAQPDKSGLPSDRFSAERPEGSISTLTIQRTEQRDSAMYRCASSPLAGGPPNEQFFGPGTRLTVL.

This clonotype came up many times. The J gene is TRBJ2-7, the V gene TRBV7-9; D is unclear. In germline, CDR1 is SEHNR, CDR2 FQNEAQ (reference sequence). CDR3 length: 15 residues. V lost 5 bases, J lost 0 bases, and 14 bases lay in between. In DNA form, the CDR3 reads TGTGCCAGCAGCCCCGAACTGGAGAGCTCCTACGAGCAGTACTTC. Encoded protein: CASSPELESSYEQYF.

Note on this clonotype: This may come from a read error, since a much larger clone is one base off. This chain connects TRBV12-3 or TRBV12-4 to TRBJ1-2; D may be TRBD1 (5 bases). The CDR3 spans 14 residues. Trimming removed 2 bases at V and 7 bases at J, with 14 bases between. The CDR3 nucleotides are TGTGCCAGCAGTTTATCGGGGGATCCCAGTGGCTACACCTTC. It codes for CASSLSGDPSGYTF.

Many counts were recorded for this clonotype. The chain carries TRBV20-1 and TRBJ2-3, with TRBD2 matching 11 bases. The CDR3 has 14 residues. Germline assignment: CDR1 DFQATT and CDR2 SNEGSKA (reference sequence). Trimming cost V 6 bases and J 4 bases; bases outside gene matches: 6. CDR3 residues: CSAPTSGKADTQYF. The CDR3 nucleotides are TGCAGTGCCCCGACTAGCGGGAAAGCAGATACGCAGTATTTT.

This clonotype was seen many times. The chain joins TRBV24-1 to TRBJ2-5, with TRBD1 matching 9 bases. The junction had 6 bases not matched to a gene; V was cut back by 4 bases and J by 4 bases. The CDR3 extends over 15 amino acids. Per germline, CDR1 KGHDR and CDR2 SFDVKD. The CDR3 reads CATSDSGTGPETQYF. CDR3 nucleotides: TGTGCCACCAGTGACTCCGGGACAGGGCCAGAGACCCAGTACTTC.

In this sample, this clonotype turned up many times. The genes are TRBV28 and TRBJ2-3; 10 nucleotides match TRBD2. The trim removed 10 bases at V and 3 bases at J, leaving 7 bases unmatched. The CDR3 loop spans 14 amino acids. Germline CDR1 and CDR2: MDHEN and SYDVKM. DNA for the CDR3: TGTGCCACCCAAGCGGGAGGGATGACAGATACGCAGTATTTT. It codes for CATQAGGMTDTQYF.

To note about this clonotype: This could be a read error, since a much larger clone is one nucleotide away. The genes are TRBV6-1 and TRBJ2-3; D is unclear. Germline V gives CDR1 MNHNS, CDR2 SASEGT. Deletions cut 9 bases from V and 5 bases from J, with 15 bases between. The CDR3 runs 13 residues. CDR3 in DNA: TGTGCCAGTCTTCTAGGAAGAATAGATACGCAGTATTTT. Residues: CASLLGRIDTQYF.

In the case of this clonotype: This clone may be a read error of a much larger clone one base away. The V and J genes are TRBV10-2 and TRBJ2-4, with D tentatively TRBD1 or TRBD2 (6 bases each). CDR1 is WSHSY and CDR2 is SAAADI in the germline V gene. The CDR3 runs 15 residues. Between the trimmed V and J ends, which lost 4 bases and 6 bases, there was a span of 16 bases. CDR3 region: CASSGQGGQRNIQYF. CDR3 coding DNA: TGCGCCAGCAGTGGGCAAGGGGGGCAGCGAAACATTCAGTACTTC.

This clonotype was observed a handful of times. This CDR3 is CASRLRRRYEQYF. The CDR3 coding sequence is TGTGCCAGCAGGTTGAGAAGAAGGTACGAGCAGTACTTC. This chain uses TRBV6-6 with TRBJ2-7; D uncertain. In germline, CDR1 is MNHNY, CDR2 SVGAGI (reference sequence). Trimming cost V 6 bases and J 4 bases, with 13 bases left between them. The CDR3 length is 13 residues.

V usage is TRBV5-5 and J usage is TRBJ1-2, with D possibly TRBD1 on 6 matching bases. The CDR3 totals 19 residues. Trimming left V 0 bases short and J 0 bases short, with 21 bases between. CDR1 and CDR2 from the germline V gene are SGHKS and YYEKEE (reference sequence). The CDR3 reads CASSLERGPLLITNYGYTF. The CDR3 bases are TGTGCCAGCAGCTTGGAGCGGGGGCCGCTCCTAATAACTAACTATGGCTACACCTTC. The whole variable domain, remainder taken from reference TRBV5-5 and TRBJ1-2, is DAGVTQSPTHLIKTRGQQVTLRCSPISGHKSVSWYQQVLGQGPQFIFQYYEKEERGRGNFPDRFSARQFPNYSSELNVNALLLGDSALYLCASSLERGPLLITNYGYTFGSGTRLTVV.

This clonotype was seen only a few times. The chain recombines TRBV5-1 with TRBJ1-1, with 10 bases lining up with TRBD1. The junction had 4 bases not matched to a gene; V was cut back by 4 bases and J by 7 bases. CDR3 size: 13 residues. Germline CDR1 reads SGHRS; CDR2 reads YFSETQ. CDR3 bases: TGCGCCAGCAGCCAGGGACAGGGGATTGAAGCTTTCTTT. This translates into CASSQGQGIEAFF. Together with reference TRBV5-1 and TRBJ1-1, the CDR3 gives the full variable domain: KAGVTQTPRYLIKTRGQQVTLSCSPISGHRSVSWYQQTPGQGLQFLFEYFSETQRNKGNFPGRFSGRQFSNSRSEMNVSTLELGDSALYLCASSQGQGIEAFFGQGTRLTVV.

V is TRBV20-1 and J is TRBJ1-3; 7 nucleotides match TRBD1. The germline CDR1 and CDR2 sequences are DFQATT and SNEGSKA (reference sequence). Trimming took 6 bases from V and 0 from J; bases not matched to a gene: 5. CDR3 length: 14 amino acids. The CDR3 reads CSARDRHSGNTIYF. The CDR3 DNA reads TGCAGTGCCCGGGACAGACACTCTGGAAACACCATATATTTT.

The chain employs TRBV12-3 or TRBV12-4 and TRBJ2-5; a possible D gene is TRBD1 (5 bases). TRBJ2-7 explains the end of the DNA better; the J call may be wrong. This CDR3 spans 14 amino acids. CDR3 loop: CASSLGGLIYEQYF. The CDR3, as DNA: TGTGCCAGCAGTTTAGGGGGCTTAATATACGAGCAGTACTTC.

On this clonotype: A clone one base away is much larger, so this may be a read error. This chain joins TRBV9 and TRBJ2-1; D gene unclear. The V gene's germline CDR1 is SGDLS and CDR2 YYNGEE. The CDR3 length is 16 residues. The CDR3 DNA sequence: TGTGCCAGCAGCGTTTTCGGCGGCATCTCCTACAATGGGCAGTTCTTC. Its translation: CASSVFGGISYNGQFF. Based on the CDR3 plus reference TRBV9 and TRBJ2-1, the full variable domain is DSGVTQTPKHLITATGQRVTLRCSPRSGDLSVYWYQQSLDQGLQFLIQYYNGEERAKGNILERFSAQQFPDLHSELNLSSLELGDSALYFCASSVFGGISYNGQFFGPGTRLTVL.

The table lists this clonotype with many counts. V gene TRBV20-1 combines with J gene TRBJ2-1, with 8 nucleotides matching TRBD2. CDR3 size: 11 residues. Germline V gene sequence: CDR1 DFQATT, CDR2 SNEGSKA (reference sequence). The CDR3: CSATSVNEQFF. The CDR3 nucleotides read TGCAGCGCGACTAGCGTCAATGAGCAGTTCTTC.

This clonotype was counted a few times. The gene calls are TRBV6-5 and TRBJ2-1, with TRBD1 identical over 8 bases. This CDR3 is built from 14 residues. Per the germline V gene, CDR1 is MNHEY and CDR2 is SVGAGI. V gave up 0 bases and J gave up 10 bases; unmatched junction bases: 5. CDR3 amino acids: CASSYSAGGYEQFF. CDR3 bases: TGTGCCAGCAGTTACTCGGCAGGGGGCTACGAGCAGTTCTTC.

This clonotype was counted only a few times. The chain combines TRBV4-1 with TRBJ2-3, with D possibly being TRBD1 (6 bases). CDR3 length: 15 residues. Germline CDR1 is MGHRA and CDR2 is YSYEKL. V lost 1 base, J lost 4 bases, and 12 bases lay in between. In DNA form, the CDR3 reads TGCGCCAGCAGCCAAGCACCCAGGGGAGCAGATACGCAGTATTTT. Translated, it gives CASSQAPRGADTQYF.

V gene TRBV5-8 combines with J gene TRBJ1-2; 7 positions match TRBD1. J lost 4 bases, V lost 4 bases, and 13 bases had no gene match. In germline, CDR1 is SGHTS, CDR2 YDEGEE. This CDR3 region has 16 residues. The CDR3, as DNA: TGTGCCAGCAGCCCTGGGACAGCGAGGGGAATCTATGGCTACACCTTC. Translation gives CASSPGTARGIYGYTF.

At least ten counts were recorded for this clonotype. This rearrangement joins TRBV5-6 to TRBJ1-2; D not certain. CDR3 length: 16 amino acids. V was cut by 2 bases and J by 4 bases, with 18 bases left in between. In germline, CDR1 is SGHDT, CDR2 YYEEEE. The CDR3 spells CASSLETLASGYGYTF. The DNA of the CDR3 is TGTGCCAGCAGCTTAGAAACACTCGCTTCGGGCTATGGCTACACCTTC.

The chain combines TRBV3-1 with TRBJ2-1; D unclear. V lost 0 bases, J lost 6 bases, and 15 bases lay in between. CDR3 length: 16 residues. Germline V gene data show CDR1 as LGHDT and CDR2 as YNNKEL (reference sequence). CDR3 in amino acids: CASSQDHLRSFNEQFF. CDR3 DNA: TGTGCCAGCAGCCAAGATCATCTGAGGAGCTTCAATGAGCAGTTCTTC.

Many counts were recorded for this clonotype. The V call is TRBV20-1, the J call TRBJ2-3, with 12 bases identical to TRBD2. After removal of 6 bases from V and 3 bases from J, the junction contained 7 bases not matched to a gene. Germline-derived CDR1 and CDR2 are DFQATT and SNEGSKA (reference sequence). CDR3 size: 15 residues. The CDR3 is CSASPTSGRTDTQYF. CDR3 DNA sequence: TGCAGTGCGAGCCCCACTAGCGGGAGGACAGATACGCAGTATTTT.

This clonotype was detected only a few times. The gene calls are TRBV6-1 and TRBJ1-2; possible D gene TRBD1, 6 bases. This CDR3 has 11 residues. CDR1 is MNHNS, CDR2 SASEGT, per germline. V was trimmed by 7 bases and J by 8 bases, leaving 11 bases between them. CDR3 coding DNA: TGTGCCAGCAATCAGGGGCGAGGCTACACCTTC. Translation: CASNQGRGYTF.